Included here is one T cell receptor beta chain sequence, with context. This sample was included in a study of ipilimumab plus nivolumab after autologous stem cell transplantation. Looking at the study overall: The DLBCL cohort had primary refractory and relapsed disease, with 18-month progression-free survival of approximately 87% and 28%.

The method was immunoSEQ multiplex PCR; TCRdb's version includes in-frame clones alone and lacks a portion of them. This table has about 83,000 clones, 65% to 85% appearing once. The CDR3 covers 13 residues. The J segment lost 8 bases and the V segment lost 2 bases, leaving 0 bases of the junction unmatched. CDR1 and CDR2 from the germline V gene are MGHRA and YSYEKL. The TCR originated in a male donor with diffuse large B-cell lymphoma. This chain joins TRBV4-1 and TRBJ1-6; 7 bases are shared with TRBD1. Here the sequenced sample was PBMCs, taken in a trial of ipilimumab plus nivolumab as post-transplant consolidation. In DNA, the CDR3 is TGCGCCAGCAGCCAACAGGGGGATTCACCCCTCCACTTT. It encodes CASSQQGDSPLHF.